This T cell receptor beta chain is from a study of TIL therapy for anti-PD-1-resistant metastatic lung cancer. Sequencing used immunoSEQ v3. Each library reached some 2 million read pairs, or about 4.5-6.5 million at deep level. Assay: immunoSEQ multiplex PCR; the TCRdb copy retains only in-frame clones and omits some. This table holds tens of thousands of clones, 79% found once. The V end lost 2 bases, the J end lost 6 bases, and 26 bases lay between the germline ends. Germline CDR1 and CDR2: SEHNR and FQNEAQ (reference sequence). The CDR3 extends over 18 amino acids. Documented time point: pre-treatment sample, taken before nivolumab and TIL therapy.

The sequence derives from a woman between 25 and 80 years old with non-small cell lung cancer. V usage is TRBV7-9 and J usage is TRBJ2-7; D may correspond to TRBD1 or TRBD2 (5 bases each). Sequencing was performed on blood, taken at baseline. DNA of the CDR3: TGTGCCAGCAGCTTACGCTGGGACCGTCTTTCGGCTACGGGCGAGCAGTACTTC. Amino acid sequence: CASSLRWDRLSATGEQYF.